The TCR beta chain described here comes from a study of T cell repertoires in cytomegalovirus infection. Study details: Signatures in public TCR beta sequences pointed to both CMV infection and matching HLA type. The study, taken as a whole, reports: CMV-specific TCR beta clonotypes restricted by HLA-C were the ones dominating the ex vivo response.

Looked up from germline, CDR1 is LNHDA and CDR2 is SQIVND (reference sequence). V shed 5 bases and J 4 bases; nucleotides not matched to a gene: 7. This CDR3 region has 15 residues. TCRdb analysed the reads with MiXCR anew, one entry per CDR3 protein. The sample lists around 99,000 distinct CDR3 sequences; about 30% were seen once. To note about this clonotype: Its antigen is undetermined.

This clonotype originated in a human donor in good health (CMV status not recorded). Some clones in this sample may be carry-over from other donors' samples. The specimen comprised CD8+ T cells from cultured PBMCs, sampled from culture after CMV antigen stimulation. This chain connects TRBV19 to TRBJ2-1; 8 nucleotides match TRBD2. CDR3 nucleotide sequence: TGTGCCAGTAGTGCCTACGGGGGGGGGTACAATGAGCAGTTCTTC. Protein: CASSAYGGGYNEQFF.